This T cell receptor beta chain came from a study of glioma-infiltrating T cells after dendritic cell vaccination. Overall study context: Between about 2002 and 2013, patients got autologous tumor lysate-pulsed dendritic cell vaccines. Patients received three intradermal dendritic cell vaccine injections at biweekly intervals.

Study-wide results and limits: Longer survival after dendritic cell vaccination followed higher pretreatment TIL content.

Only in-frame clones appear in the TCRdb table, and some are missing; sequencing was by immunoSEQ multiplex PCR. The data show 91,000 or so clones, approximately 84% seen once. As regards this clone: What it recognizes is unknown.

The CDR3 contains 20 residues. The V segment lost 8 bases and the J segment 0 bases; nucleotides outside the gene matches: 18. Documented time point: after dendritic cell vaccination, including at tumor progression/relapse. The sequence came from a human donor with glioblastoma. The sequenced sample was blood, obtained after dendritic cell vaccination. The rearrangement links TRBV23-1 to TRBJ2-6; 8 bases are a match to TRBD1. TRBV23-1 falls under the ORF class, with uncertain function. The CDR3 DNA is TGCGCCAGCCCCTTTCCGACAGGGGCGTCTCCCAGCTCTGGGGCCAACGTCCTGACTTTC. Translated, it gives CASPFPTGASPSSGANVLTF.